This note documents a single TCR beta chain sequence. The data derive from a study of T cells in Graves' hyperthyroidism and ophthalmopathy. Template material for amplifying TCR beta CDR3 regions consisted of RNA transcripts. HTBI primers were used for first-round RT-PCR of the TCR CDR3. TCRdb reprocessed the multiplex PCR reads with MiXCR, giving one entry per CDR3 protein. The sample carries around 500,000 distinct CDR3 sequences, roughly 16% recorded once. J was trimmed by 6 bases and V by 4 bases; bases with no gene match: 7. Per germline, CDR1 SGDLS and CDR2 YYNGEE. This CDR3 has 14 amino acids. The sample was blood. The chain combines TRBV9 with TRBJ2-3, with TRBD2 matching 8 bases. This clonotype originated in a woman aged 25 to 39 with Graves' ophthalmopathy. CDR3 in DNA: TGTGCCAGCAGCCCGGGACTAGAAATCGATACGCAGTATTTT. It codes for CASSPGLEIDTQYF.